This entry describes one T cell receptor beta chain. Its antigen is not known. The sample comes from a study of T cells in localized non-small cell lung cancer. Broader study findings: The appearance of a median approximately 57 of the top 100 tumor clones was seen in adjacent lung. Investigators sequenced only a single tumor region, leaving heterogeneity possible. Higher blood T cell density went with longer overall survival.

CDR3 length equals 16 residues. Germline V lookup: CDR1 MNHEY, CDR2 SMNVEV (reference sequence). Trimming took off 2 bases at V and 0 bases at J, with 13 bases between the two ends. Data came from immunoSEQ multiplex PCR; TCRdb stores just in-frame clones and leaves some out. The sample gives 58,000 or so clones, around 90% of which show up once; just under 2% is in the top ten. Sequences were derived from peripheral blood, sampled before any cancer treatment. This sequence was found in a woman aged 35 to 75 with stage I lung adenocarcinoma. The V and J genes are TRBV27 and TRBJ1-2, with D possibly TRBD1 on 6 matching bases. In nucleotides, the CDR3 is TGTGCCAGCAGTTTACCCAGGGGTTTAGCTAACTATGGCTACACCTTC. Amino acids: CASSLPRGLANYGYTF.